Here is one T cell receptor (beta chain) with its context. The source of the sample is a study of technical replicates of blood from a few donors. Germline V gene sequence: CDR1 SGDLS, CDR2 YYNGEE. The CDR3 consists of 15 residues. The trim removed 0 bases at V and 7 bases at J, leaving 6 bases unmatched. Data came from immunoSEQ multiplex PCR; TCRdb stores just in-frame clones and leaves some out. The sample records some 67,000 clones, about 98% being singletons. The receptor comes from a human donor in good health. Sequenced sample: T cells isolated from PBMCs. The rearrangement links TRBV9 to TRBJ2-3; 9 bases are a match to TRBD2. The CDR3 protein is CASSVAGSGGHTQYF. DNA for the CDR3: TGTGCCAGCAGCGTAGCTGGTAGCGGGGGCCATACGCAGTATTTT.